The 9 T cell receptor beta chains reported below all come from one sample, sequenced in a study of regulatory T cells in long-lasting Graves disease. Arm-PCR of CDR3 regions with iRepertoire HTBI primers generated TCR beta libraries. From the multiplex PCR reads, TCRdb called clonotypes with MiXCR, one entry per CDR3 protein. This sample has more than 300,000 distinct CDR3 sequences, with roughly 25% found just once. Time point here: persistent/refractory GD, antithyroid drugs over 5 years with positive TRAb. The TCR library used RNA extracted from PBMCs. This specimen was peripheral blood mononuclear cells (PBMCs), taken when the disease was refractory, from a patient treated with antithyroid drugs. All receptors derive from a woman between 35 and 50 years old with Graves disease.

With regard to this clonotype: This could be a read error, since a much larger clone is one nucleotide away. This chain connects TRBV3-1 to TRBJ1-1; D unresolved. The CDR3 loop spans 12 amino acids. Per germline, CDR1 LGHDT and CDR2 YNNKEL (reference sequence). V was pared by 4 bases and J by 8 bases, with 11 bases between. CDR3 amino acids: CASSRAAGEAFF. CDR3 nucleotides: TGTGCCAGCAGCCGAGCGGCGGGGGAAGCTTTCTTT.

The rearrangement uses TRBV7-3 and TRBJ2-7, with 7 bases aligning to TRBD2. Unmatched junction bases numbered 9, after V lost 5 bases and J lost 2 bases. The CDR3 extends over 15 amino acids. The germline CDR1 and CDR2 sequences are SGHTA and FQGTGA. The CDR3 reads CASSPIGGEPYEQYF. In DNA form, the CDR3 reads TGTGCCAGCAGCCCAATTGGGGGGGAACCCTACGAGCAGTACTTC.

The chain employs TRBV19 and TRBJ1-3; no clear D gene. Germline V gene sequence: CDR1 LNHDA, CDR2 SQIVND (reference sequence). This CDR3 has 15 residues. Between the trimmed V and J ends, which lost 4 bases and 4 bases, there was a span of 14 bases. CDR3 nucleotides: TGTGCCAGTAGTACGACTCTTCGGCGGGGAAACACCATATATTTT. Encoded protein: CASSTTLRRGNTIYF.

As concerns this clonotype: A read error may be the cause here, since a much bigger clone is one base away. The rearrangement links TRBV29-1 to TRBJ2-2, with D possibly TRBD1 on 5 matching bases. Trimming removed 4 bases from V and 6 bases from J, with 12 bases in between. The germline CDR1 and CDR2 sequences are SQVTM and ANQGSEA. The CDR3 is 13 amino acids. The CDR3 is CSVVRALAGELFF. CDR3 in DNA: TGCAGCGTTGTCAGGGCGCTCGCCGGGGAGCTGTTTTTT.

This clonotype has just a few counts. The chain combines TRBV4-1 with TRBJ2-7, with 9 bases lining up with TRBD2. Germline assignment: CDR1 MGHRA and CDR2 YSYEKL. The CDR3 is 16 amino acids. Trimming took 0 bases from V and 2 from J; bases not matched to a gene: 5. CDR3 coding DNA: TGCGCCAGCAGCCAAGACCTAGCGGGATCTACCTACGAGCAGTACTTC. Its protein product is CASSQDLAGSTYEQYF.

The chain joins TRBV7-9 to TRBJ1-5; 9 bases line up with TRBD1. CDR3 length: 17 residues. V lost 4 bases to trimming and J lost 2 bases; unmatched junction nucleotides: 9. The germline gives CDR1 SEHNR, CDR2 FQNEAQ (reference sequence). The CDR3 DNA follows: TGTGCCAGCAGCTCGGACAGGGGTCGGAAGGGCAATCAGCCCCAGCATTTT. Translated: CASSSDRGRKGNQPQHF.

This clonotype was picked up a small number of times. The chain joins TRBV4-2 to TRBJ2-7; D is perhaps TRBD1 (6 bases). Germline values: CDR1 LGHNA, CDR2 YNFKEQ. This CDR3 comprises 13 residues. Deletions cut 2 bases from V and 2 bases from J, with 7 bases between. CDR3 region: CASSQNRAYEQYF. In DNA, the CDR3 is TGTGCCAGCAGCCAAAACAGGGCCTACGAGCAGTACTTC.

The chain couples TRBV19 to TRBJ2-7; 10 bases line up with TRBD1. The CDR3 sequence is 15 residues long. V gave up 9 bases and J gave up 6 bases; unmatched junction bases: 14. From germline, CDR1 is LNHDA and CDR2 SQIVND (reference sequence). The CDR3 DNA is TGTGCCAGAGCCCGCGGGGGACAGGGGACCCTCGAGCAGTACTTC. It encodes CARARGGQGTLEQYF.

The gene calls are TRBV7-6 and TRBJ2-1; D is possibly TRBD2 (5 bases). This CDR3 is built from 14 residues. The germline gives CDR1 SGHVS, CDR2 FNYEAQ. Between the trimmed V and J ends, which lost 3 bases and 3 bases, there was a span of 9 bases. CDR3 DNA: TGTGCCAGCAGCTTGACAACTAGCTACAATGAGCAGTTCTTC. As protein: CASSLTTSYNEQFF.